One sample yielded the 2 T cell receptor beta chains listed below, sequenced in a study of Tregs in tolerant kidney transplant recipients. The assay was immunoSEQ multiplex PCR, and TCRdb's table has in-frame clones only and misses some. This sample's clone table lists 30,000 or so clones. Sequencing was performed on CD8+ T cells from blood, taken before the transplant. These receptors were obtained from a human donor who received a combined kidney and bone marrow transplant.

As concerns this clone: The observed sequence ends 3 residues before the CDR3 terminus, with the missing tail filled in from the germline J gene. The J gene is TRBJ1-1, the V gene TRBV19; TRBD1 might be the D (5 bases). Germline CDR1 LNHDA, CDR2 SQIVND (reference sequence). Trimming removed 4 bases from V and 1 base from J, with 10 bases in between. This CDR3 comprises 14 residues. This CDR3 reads CASSRGEGNTEAFF. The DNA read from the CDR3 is TGTGCCAGTAGTAGGGGCGAGGGGAACACTGAA.

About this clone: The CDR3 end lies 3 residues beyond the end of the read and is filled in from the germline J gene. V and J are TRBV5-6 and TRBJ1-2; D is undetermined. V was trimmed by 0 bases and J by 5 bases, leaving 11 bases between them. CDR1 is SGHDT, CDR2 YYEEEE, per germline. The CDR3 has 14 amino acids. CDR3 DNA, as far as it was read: TGTGCCAGCAGCTTGGGGAAGGGTCTTTATGGC. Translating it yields CASSLGKGLYG. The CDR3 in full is CASSLGKGLYGYTF.